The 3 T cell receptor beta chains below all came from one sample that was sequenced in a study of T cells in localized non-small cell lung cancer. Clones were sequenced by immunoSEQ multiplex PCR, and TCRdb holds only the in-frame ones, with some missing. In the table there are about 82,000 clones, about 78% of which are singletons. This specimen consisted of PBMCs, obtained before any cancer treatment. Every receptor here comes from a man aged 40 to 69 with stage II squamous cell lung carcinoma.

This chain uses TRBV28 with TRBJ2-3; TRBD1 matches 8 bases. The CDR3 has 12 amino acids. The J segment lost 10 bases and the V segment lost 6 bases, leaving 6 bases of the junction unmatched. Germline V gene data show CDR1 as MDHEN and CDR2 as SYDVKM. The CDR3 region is CASRLQGASQYF. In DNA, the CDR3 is TGTGCCAGCAGACTCCAGGGGGCGTCGCAGTATTTT.

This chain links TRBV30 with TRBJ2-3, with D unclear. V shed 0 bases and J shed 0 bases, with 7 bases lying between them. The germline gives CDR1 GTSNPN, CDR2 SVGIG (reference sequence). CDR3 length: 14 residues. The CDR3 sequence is CAWSVKSSTDTQYF. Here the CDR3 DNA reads TGTGCCTGGAGTGTAAAGTCTAGCACAGATACGCAGTATTTT.

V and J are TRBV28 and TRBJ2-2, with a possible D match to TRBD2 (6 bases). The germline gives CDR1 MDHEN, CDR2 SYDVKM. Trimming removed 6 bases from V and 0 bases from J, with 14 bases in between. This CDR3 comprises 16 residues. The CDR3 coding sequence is TGTGCCAGCAGCGGGGTATGGACTACGAACACCGGGGAGCTGTTTTTT. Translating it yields CASSGVWTTNTGELFF.